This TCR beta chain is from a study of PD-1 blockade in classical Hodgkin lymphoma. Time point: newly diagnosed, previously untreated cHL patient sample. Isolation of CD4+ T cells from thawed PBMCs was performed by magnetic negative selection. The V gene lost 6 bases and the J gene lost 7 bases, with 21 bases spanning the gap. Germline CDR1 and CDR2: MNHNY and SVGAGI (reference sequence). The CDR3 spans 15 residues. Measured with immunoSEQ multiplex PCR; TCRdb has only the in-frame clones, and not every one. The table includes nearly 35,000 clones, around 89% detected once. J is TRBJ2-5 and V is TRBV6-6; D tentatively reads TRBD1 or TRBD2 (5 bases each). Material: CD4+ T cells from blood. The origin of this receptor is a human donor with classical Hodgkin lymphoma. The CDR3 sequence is CASSFGLGDPGTQYF. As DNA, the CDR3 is TGTGCCAGCAGCTTTGGGCTGGGGGACCCGGGGACCCAGTACTTC.